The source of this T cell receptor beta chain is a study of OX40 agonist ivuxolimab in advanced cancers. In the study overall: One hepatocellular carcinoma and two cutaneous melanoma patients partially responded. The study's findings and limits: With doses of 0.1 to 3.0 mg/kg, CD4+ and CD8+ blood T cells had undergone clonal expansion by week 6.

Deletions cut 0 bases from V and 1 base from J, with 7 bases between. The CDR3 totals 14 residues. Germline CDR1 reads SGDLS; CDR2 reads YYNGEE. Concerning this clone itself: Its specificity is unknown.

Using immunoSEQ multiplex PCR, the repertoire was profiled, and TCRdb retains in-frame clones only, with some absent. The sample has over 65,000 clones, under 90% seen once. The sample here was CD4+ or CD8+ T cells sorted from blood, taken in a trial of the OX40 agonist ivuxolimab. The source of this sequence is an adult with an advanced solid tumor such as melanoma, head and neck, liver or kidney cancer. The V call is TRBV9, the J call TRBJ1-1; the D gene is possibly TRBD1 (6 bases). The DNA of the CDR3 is TGTGCCAGCAGCGTAGAGGGACAGAACACTGAAGCTTTCTTT. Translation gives CASSVEGQNTEAFF.